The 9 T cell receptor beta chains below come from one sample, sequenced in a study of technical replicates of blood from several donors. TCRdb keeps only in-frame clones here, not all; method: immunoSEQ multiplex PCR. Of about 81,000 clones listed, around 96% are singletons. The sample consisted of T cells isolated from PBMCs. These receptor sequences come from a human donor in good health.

CDR3 region: CASSPWTGSSGANVLTF. The DNA for the CDR3 is TGTGCCAGCAGCCCCTGGACAGGGAGCTCTGGGGCCAACGTCCTGACTTTC. The chain carries TRBV7-9 and TRBJ2-6, with 8 bases aligning to TRBD1. V dropped 5 bases and J dropped 0; count of bases not matched to a gene: 6. Germline CDR1 reads SEHNR; CDR2 reads FQNEAQ (reference sequence). The CDR3 loop spans 17 amino acids.

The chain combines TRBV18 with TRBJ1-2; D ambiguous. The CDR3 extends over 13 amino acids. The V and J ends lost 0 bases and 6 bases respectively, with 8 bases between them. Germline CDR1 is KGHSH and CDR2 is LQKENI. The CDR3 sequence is CASSPPGLDGYTF. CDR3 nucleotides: TGTGCCAGCTCACCACCAGGACTAGATGGCTACACCTTC.

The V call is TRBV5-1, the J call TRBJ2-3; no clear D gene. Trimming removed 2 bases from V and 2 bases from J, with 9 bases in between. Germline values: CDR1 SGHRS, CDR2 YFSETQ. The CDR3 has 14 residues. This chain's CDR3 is CASSFAADTDTQYF. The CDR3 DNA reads TGCGCCAGCAGCTTTGCGGCGGACACAGATACGCAGTATTTT.

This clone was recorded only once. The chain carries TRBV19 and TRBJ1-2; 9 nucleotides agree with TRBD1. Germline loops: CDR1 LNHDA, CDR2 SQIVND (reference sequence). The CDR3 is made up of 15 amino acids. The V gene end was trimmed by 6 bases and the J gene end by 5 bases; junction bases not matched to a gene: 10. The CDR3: CASSLPSGTGYGYTF. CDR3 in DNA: TGTGCCAGTAGCCTCCCCTCCGGGACAGGGTATGGCTACACCTTC.

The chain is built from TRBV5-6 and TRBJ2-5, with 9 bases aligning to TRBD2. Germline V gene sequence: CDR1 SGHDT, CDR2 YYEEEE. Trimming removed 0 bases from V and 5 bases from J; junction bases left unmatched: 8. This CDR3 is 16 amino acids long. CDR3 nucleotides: TGTGCCAGCAGCTTGGATCCAGCGGGGGGCTCGGAGACCCAGTACTTC. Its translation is CASSLDPAGGSETQYF.

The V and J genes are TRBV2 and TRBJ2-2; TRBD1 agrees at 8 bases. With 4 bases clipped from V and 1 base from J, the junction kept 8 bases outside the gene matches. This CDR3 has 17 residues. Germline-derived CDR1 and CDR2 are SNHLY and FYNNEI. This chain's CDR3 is CASSAPGGTGNTGELFF. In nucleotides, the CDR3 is TGTGCCAGCAGTGCCCCGGGCGGGACAGGGAACACCGGGGAGCTGTTTTTT.

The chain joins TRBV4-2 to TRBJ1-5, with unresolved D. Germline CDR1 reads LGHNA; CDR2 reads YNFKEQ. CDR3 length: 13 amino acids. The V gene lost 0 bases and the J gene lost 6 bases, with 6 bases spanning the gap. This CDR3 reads CASSQDGGQPQHF. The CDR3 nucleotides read TGTGCCAGCAGCCAAGACGGTGGTCAGCCCCAGCATTTT.

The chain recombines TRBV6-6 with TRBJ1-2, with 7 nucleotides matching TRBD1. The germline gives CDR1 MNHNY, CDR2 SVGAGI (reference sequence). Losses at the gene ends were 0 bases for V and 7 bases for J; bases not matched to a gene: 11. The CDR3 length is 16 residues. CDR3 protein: CASSYSGQGVNSGYTF. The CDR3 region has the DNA TGTGCCAGCAGTTACTCCGGGCAGGGGGTTAATAGTGGCTACACCTTC.

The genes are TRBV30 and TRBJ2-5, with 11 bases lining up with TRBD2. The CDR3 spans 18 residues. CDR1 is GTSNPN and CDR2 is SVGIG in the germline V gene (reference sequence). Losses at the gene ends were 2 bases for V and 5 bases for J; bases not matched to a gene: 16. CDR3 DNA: TGTGCCTGGAGTACTCCGGGACTAGCGGTCCTTCGGCAGGAGACCCAGTACTTC. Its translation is CAWSTPGLAVLRQETQYF. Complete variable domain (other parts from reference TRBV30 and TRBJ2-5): SQTIHQWPATLVQPVGSPLSLECTVEGTSNPNLYWYRQAAGRGLQLLFYSVGIGQISSEVPQNLSASRPQDRQFILSSKKLLLSDSGFYLCAWSTPGLAVLRQETQYFGPGTRLLVL.